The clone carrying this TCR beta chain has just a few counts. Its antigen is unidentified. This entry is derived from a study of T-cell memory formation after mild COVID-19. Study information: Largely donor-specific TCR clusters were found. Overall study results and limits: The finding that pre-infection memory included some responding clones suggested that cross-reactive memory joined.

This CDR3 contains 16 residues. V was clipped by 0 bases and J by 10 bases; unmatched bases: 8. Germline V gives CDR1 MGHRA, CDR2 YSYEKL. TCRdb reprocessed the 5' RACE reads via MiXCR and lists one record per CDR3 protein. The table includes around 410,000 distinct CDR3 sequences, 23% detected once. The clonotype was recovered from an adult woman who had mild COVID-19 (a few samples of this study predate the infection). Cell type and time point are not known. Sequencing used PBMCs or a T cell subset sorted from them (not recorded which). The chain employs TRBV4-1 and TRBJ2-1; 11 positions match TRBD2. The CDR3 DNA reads TGCGCCAGCAGCCAAGAGCGTAGCGGGGGGGCTGGGGAGCAGTTCTTC. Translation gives CASSQERSGGAGEQFF.